Described below is a single TCR beta chain sequence and its context. Its antigen is undetermined. This record belongs to a study of vaccination and CD4 T cells after COVID-19. Looking at the study overall: Collection of post-COVID samples occurred a median around 96 days after diagnosis, spanning a range of 35 to 161. Points from the study as a whole: Convalescent patients displayed a median roughly 88% of reactive clones emerging only post-vaccination.

Treatment described: roughly 10-day PBMC culture with coronavirus spike peptide pools or control peptides (ViraFEST assay). Upon completion of around eleven days of culture, CD4+ T cells were isolated via negative selection. The CDR3 contains 14 residues. CDR1 is LNHNV and CDR2 is YYDKDF in the germline V gene (reference sequence). Trimming cost V 3 bases and J 5 bases, with 12 bases left between them. Cultured CD4+ T-cell DNA underwent Oncomine TCR Beta short-read sequencing. Using its own MiXCR run on the PCR reads, TCRdb lists one record per CDR3 protein. The data contain about 11,000 distinct CDR3 sequences, around half of them singletons.

The specimen sequenced was CD4+ T cells from blood, cultured in vitro. This TCR was sampled from a human donor who had recovered from COVID-19. The V call is TRBV15, the J call TRBJ2-3; possible D gene TRBD2, 5 bases. The CDR3 loop is CATSRGDSQDTQYF. In DNA form, the CDR3 reads TGTGCCACCAGCAGGGGAGACTCACAAGATACGCAGTATTTT.